This is a list of T cell receptor beta chains from one sample in a study of blood T cell repertoires in COVID-19. Clones were read by immunoSEQ multiplex PCR, and TCRdb kept only the in-frame ones, dropping some. The table records roughly 360,000 clones, about 89% of them present only once. Sample: PBMCs or T cells enriched from blood (not recorded which). All receptors come from a man aged 25-40 years who had recovered from COVID-19. The CDR3 runs from the conserved cysteine through the conserved F or W. Fields, in order: D gene, J gene, V gene, clone size, CDR3 protein, CDR3 DNA. D genes are given only for firm matches. Size is stated for part of the rows, as once, few or many counts, or as a class when the clone is expanded.

. TRBJ2-7 TRBV18 . CASSPSDTRQQYF TGTGCCAGCTCACCGTCTGATACGCGGCAGCAGTACTTC
TRBD1 TRBJ1-3 TRBV5-1 . CASGTGPSGNTIYF TGCGCCAGCGGGACAGGGCCTTCTGGAAACACCATATATTTT
TRBD2 TRBJ2-4 TRBV19 . CASSIDLSGGKNIQYF TGTGCCAGTAGTATAGATCTGAGCGGGGGTAAAAACATTCAGTACTTC
. TRBJ1-1 TRBV5-4 . CASSQIGQRNEAFF TGTGCCAGCAGCCAAATCGGACAGAGAAACGAAGCTTTCTTT
. TRBJ2-3 TRBV7-3 . CASSFGTDTQYF TGTGCCAGCAGCTTCGGCACAGATACGCAGTATTTT
. TRBJ1-2 TRBV20-1 . CSAGGSYGYTF TGCAGTGCTGGGGGCTCCTATGGCTACACCTTC
TRBD1 TRBJ1-6 TRBV18 . CASSSDRASSYNSPLHF TGTGCCAGCTCATCCGACAGGGCCAGCTCCTATAATTCACCCCTCCACTTT
TRBD1 TRBJ1-6 TRBV7-9 . CASSLDRASSPLHF TGTGCCAGCAGCCTGGACAGGGCGTCATCACCCCTCCACTTT
. TRBJ2-1 TRBV4-3 . CASSQDWGRDEQFF TGCGCCAGCAGCCAAGATTGGGGGCGAGATGAGCAGTTCTTC
. TRBJ1-1 TRBV5-1 . CASSLGGDSEAFF TGCGCCAGCAGCTTGGGGGGCGACTCTGAAGCTTTCTTT
. TRBJ2-7 TRBV7-8 . CASSLATYEQYF TGTGCCAGCAGCTTAGCGACTTACGAGCAGTACTTC
. TRBJ1-5 TRBV9 . CASSPRDSNQPQHF TGTGCCAGCAGCCCGCGAGATAGCAATCAGCCCCAGCATTTT
TRBD1 TRBJ2-5 TRBV6-5 . CASSLNRGWQETQYF TGTGCCAGCAGTTTAAACAGGGGTTGGCAAGAGACCCAGTACTTC
TRBD1 TRBJ1-2 TRBV5-5 few CASRMGQFYGYTF TGTGCCAGCAGGATGGGACAGTTCTATGGCTACACCTTC
. TRBJ1-1 TRBV5-1 once CASSPVGGEAFF TGCGCCAGCAGCCCCGTGGGGGGGGAAGCTTTCTTT
. TRBJ2-3 TRBV5-1 . CASSSQTTSTDTQYF TGCGCCAGCAGCTCGCAGACAACTAGCACAGATACGCAGTATTTT
. TRBJ2-1 TRBV7-8 once CASSRPNYNEQFF TGTGCCAGCAGCCGGCCTAACTACAATGAGCAGTTCTTC
. TRBJ1-5 TRBV9 . CASSRSGNQPQHF TGTGCCAGCAGCAGGTCAGGGAATCAGCCCCAGCATTTT
. TRBJ1-1 TRBV11-2 . CASSSLGGGYLTEAFF TGTGCCAGCAGCTCGTTGGGGGGTGGGTATTTGACTGAAGCTTTCTTT
TRBD1 TRBJ2-1 TRBV25-1 . CASRRTGGTLLF TGTGCCAGCAGACGCACAGGGGGTACTTTACTCTTC
. TRBJ2-7 TRBV30 once CAWTGRGSEQYF TGTGCCTGGACGGGTAGGGGGTCCGAGCAGTACTTC
. TRBJ1-6 TRBV6-5 once CASSFTSPELGSPLHF TGTGCCAGCAGTTTCACTAGCCCGGAATTGGGTTCACCCCTCCACTTT
. TRBJ1-2 TRBV5-8 . CASSPAGYGYTF TGTGCCAGCAGCCCTGCAGGCTATGGCTACACCTTC
. TRBJ2-7 TRBV10-3 . CATLQNYEQYF TGTGCCACGCTACAGAACTACGAGCAGTACTTC
TRBD1 TRBJ2-1 TRBV14 . CASKGTANEQFF TGTGCCAGCAAGGGGACAGCAAATGAGCAGTTCTTC
TRBD1 TRBJ1-6 TRBV7-2 . CASTLTGQGTSPLHF TGTGCCAGCACCCTGACCGGACAGGGAACTTCACCCCTCCACTTT
. TRBJ1-5 TRBV24-1 many CATSSHQPQHF TGTGCCACCAGCTCCCATCAGCCCCAGCATTTT
. TRBJ1-2 TRBV7-9 . CASSLGTVTYGYTF TGTGCCAGCAGCTTAGGGACAGTAACCTATGGCTACACCTTC
. TRBJ1-5 TRBV28 once CASSFSAGRRNQPQHF TGTGCCAGCAGTTTTAGTGCAGGGCGGCGCAATCAGCCCCAGCATTTT
. TRBJ1-1 TRBV7-3 . CASSSNRRGMNTEAFF TGTGCCAGCAGCTCAAACAGAAGGGGGATGAACACTGAAGCTTTCTTT
TRBD1 TRBJ1-1 TRBV19 . CASSGDRGLSTEAFF TGTGCCAGTAGTGGGGACAGGGGGCTTTCCACTGAAGCTTTCTTT
TRBD1 TRBJ1-4 TRBV9 . CASSVEGQGGRKLFF TGTGCCAGCAGCGTAGAGGGACAGGGGGGACGAAAACTGTTTTTT
TRBD1 TRBJ1-6 TRBV3-1/TRBV3-2 many CASSQNRDRVGAWGSPLHF TGTGCCAGCAGCCAGAACCGGGACAGGGTTGGGGCATGGGGTTCACCCCTCCACTTT
. TRBJ1-5 TRBV10-3 once CAISESIEPQHF TGTGCCATCAGTGAGTCGATAGAGCCCCAGCATTTT
TRBD2 TRBJ2-3 TRBV7-2 . CASSSHVSGGDTQYF TGTGCCAGCAGCTCCCATGTGAGCGGGGGAGATACGCAGTATTTT
TRBD2 TRBJ2-1 TRBV19 . CASSPTSGGYNEQFF TGTGCCAGTAGCCCGACTAGCGGGGGCTACAATGAGCAGTTCTTC
. TRBJ1-1 TRBV9 . CASSAPQGLTEAFF TGTGCCAGCAGCGCTCCTCAGGGGTTAACTGAAGCTTTCTTT
. TRBJ2-1 TRBV7-9 once CASSLDDKLFF TGTGCCAGCAGCTTAGATGACAAATTGTTCTTC
TRBD1 TRBJ2-5 TRBV7-2 . CASSPVVGGWKTQYF TGTGCCAGCAGCCCCGTTGTAGGGGGCTGGAAGACCCAGTACTTC
. TRBJ1-5 TRBV7-2 once CASSLGDVVPGWPQHF TGTGCCAGCAGCCTAGGCGACGTTGTACCGGGTTGGCCCCAGCATTTT
TRBD1 TRBJ2-7 TRBV4-2 . CASSQAGQPLEEQYF TGTGCCAGCAGCCAAGCGGGACAGCCCCTTGAAGAGCAGTACTTC
. TRBJ2-1 TRBV9 . CASSVVGVGEQFF TGTGCCAGCAGCGTAGTAGGGGTCGGTGAGCAGTTCTTC
. TRBJ1-1 TRBV6-5 . CASSGRNTEAFF TGTGCCAGCAGCGGGAGGAACACTGAAGCTTTCTTT
TRBD1 TRBJ2-7 TRBV10-3 . CAISSTGNYYEQYF TGTGCCATCAGCTCGACAGGGAACTACTACGAGCAGTACTTC
. TRBJ1-2 TRBV25-1 . CASSAYSEGQGYGYTF TGTGCCAGCAGTGCTTACTCTGAGGGGCAGGGGTATGGCTACACCTTC
TRBD1 TRBJ1-2 TRBV10-3 . CASKSPGQTNYTF TGTGCCTCAAAAAGCCCGGGACAGACTAACTACACCTTC
TRBD2 TRBJ2-5 TRBV5-1 . CASSSSRAGGLETQYF TGCGCCAGCAGCTCCTCCAGGGCGGGGGGGTTAGAGACCCAGTACTTC
. TRBJ1-2 TRBV5-1 . CASSLAPGRVLYGYTF TGCGCCAGCAGCTTGGCGCCAGGCAGGGTACTCTATGGCTACACCTTC
. TRBJ1-6 TRBV7-2 . CASSSRVSVGSPLHF TGTGCCAGCAGCTCCAGGGTATCGGTGGGATCACCCCTCCACTTT
TRBD1 TRBJ1-2 TRBV3-1/TRBV3-2 once CASSQTGVYGYTF TGTGCCAGCAGCCAAACAGGGGTTTATGGCTACACCTTC
. TRBJ1-1 TRBV12-3/TRBV12-4 few CASSQNRGTEAFF TGTGCCAGCAGTCAGAATCGAGGGACTGAAGCTTTCTTT
. TRBJ2-4 TRBV12-3/TRBV12-4 . CASSRGSGNIQYF TGTGCCAGCAGTCGGGGTTCGGGAAACATTCAGTACTTC
. TRBJ1-1 TRBV19 . CASTFGTNTEAFF TGTGCCAGTACATTCGGTACGAACACTGAAGCTTTCTTT
. TRBJ2-3 TRBV5-1 once CASSSASNRDTDTQYF TGCGCCAGCAGCTCAGCTTCTAACAGGGACACAGATACGCAGTATTTT